The clone carrying this TCR beta chain was detected a few times. Its antigen is unknown. This sample is drawn from a study of early T cells in non-severe SARS-CoV-2 infection. Findings and limits, study-wide: VDJdb-based annotation leaned toward anti-spike CD8 responses and missed private and CD4 specificities.

The CDR3 extends over 13 amino acids. The germline gives CDR1 MNHEY, CDR2 SVGAGI. Deletions cut 2 bases from V and 6 bases from J, with 10 bases between. From the 5' RACE reads, TCRdb called clonotypes with MiXCR, one entry per CDR3 protein. The sample holds 46,000 or so distinct CDR3 sequences, around 13% seen once. The receptor was isolated from an adult who was a healthcare worker with PCR-confirmed SARS-CoV-2 infection or an uninfected control (not recorded which). The rearrangement joins TRBV6-5 to TRBJ1-2, with unresolved D. Sequenced material: whole blood. The CDR3 region is CASSYEGADGYTF. The CDR3 nucleotides read TGTGCCAGCAGTTACGAAGGAGCGGATGGCTACACCTTC.